Below, 32 T cell receptor beta chains from the same sample are listed, as sequenced in a study of identical twins. TCRdb re-called the 5' RACE reads through MiXCR, storing one row per CDR3 protein. This table holds about 690,000 distinct CDR3 sequences, over 5% found once. The sample consisted of naive T cells sorted from blood. These TCRs come from a man younger than 35 in good health.

The DNA of the CDR3 is TGTGCCAGCAGTCTGGCAGGGGGGGGGTGGAATGAAAAACTGTTTTTT. Protein product: CASSLAGGGWNEKLFF. The rearrangement links TRBV6-1 to TRBJ1-4; 7 nucleotides match TRBD1. After removal of 5 bases from V and 5 bases from J, the junction contained 11 bases not matched to a gene. The CDR3 is 16 amino acids. Germline CDR1 MNHNS, CDR2 SASEGT.

This clonotype showed up many times. The chain combines TRBV25-1 with TRBJ2-1; D might be TRBD1 or TRBD2, each matching 6 bases. V lost 3 bases and J lost 4, with 16 bases in between. Germline V gene sequence: CDR1 MGHDK, CDR2 SYGVNS. The CDR3 runs 16 residues. CDR3 loop: CASSDRGRRGYNEQFF. CDR3 nucleotides: TGTGCCAGCAGTGATAGGGGGAGGAGGGGTTACAATGAGCAGTTCTTC.

This clonotype was seen many times. The CDR3 coding sequence is TGTGCCAGCAGCTTATCTGTGGATGAGCAGTTCTTC. This translates into CASSLSVDEQFF. This chain connects TRBV5-4 to TRBJ2-1; D gene unclear. The CDR3 loop spans 12 amino acids. Looked up from germline, CDR1 is SGHNT and CDR2 is YYREEE (reference sequence). V lost 2 bases to trimming and J lost 8 bases, with 8 bases between them.

Here the CDR3 reads CASSQSGDRTQERYV. As DNA, the CDR3 is TGTGCCAGCAGCCAAAGCGGCGACAGGACCCAGGAGCGGTACGTC. The chain has TRBV6-1 and TRBJ2-7; tentatively, D is TRBD1 (6 bases). Germline values: CDR1 MNHNS, CDR2 SASEGT. The CDR3 has 15 residues.

The chain carries TRBV2 and TRBJ2-2; D possibly uses TRBD1 or TRBD2 (6 bases each). Germline V gene lookup returns CDR1 SNHLY and CDR2 FYNNEI. There are 15 residues in the CDR3. The germline V and J ends were trimmed by 8 bases and 6 bases, with 19 bases remaining between them. CDR3 amino acids: CASCQVLGGPGELFF. CDR3 sequence (DNA): TGTGCCAGCTGTCAAGTTTTGGGGGGCCCCGGGGAGCTGTTTTTT.

This chain uses TRBV5-1 with TRBJ1-5; D perhaps matches TRBD1 (6 bases). The V end was cut by 1 base, the J end by 8 bases, with 13 bases between. Germline assignment: CDR1 SGHRS and CDR2 YFSETQ. This CDR3 region has 14 residues. This CDR3 is CASSLTGQRKPQHF. The CDR3 DNA is TGCGCCAGCAGCTTGACAGGACAGAGGAAGCCCCAGCATTTT.

This clonotype was seen repeatedly, ten times or more. The rearrangement uses TRBV5-1 and TRBJ2-1; D call uncertain. This CDR3 comprises 13 residues. Looked up from germline, CDR1 is SGHRS and CDR2 is YFSETQ. V lost 0 bases and J 8 bases, leaving 9 bases between the germline ends. The CDR3, as DNA: TGCGCCAGCAGCTTGGGAAACCGGGATGAGCAGTTCTTC. It is translated as CASSLGNRDEQFF.

This clonotype was observed at least ten times. The chain links TRBV24-1 to TRBJ2-1; 9 nucleotides agree with TRBD2. The length of the CDR3 is 16 residues. The V gene's germline CDR1 is KGHDR and CDR2 SFDVKD. The junction had 9 bases not matched to a gene; V was cut back by 4 bases and J by 6 bases. CDR3 bases: TGTGCCACCAGTGACCTGACTAGCGGAAACTTCAATGAGCAGTTCTTC. This codes for CATSDLTSGNFNEQFF.

The V call is TRBV2, the J call TRBJ2-1, with 8 bases identical to TRBD1. Germline CDR1 SNHLY, CDR2 FYNNEI. The CDR3 extends over 14 amino acids. V lost 0 bases and J lost 8; bases outside the gene matches: 3. This CDR3 reads CASSEAQGQDEQFF. The CDR3 region has the DNA TGTGCCAGCAGTGAAGCGCAGGGACAGGATGAGCAGTTCTTC.

This clonotype was seen repeatedly, ten times or more. The chain joins TRBV29-1 to TRBJ1-1, with 8 bases lining up with TRBD1. CDR1 and CDR2 (germline): SQVTM, ANQGSEA. V was pared by 7 bases and J by 0 bases, with 4 bases of the junction left unmatched. This CDR3 region has 13 residues. The CDR3 region is CSAGTGMNTEAFF. CDR3 nucleotide sequence: TGCAGCGCCGGGACAGGAATGAACACTGAAGCTTTCTTT.

The chain carries TRBV11-2 and TRBJ2-1, with TRBD2 matching 13 bases. The germline V gene encodes CDR1 SGHAT and CDR2 FQNNGV. This CDR3 has 18 amino acids. V lost 0 bases to trimming and J lost 8 bases; unmatched junction nucleotides: 10. The CDR3 sequence is CASSLDIFGTSGKDEQFF. The CDR3 DNA follows: TGTGCCAGCAGCTTAGATATTTTTGGGACTAGCGGGAAGGATGAGCAGTTCTTC.

This clonotype was counted between two and nine times. The DNA for the CDR3 is TGCAGTGCTAGCTCCGACAGGGGAAATCAGCCCCAGCATTTT. Amino acid sequence: CSASSDRGNQPQHF. The chain couples TRBV20-1 to TRBJ1-5; 8 positions agree with TRBD1. The CDR3 has 14 amino acids. Germline CDR1 DFQATT, CDR2 SNEGSKA (reference sequence). Germline trimming cut 3 bases from V and 4 bases from J; bases unmatched to any gene: 5.

In this sample, this clonotype turned up many times. This chain joins TRBV9 and TRBJ1-3; possible D gene TRBD1, 5 bases. Trimming removed 0 bases from V and 4 bases from J, with 8 bases in between. Germline V gene data show CDR1 as SGDLS and CDR2 as YYNGEE. This CDR3 spans 14 amino acids. CDR3 sequence: CASSVGGEGNTIYF. The CDR3 DNA reads TGTGCCAGCAGCGTAGGAGGGGAAGGAAACACCATATATTTT. Using reference TRBV9 and TRBJ1-3 for the parts outside the CDR3, the full variable domain is DSGVTQTPKHLITATGQRVTLRCSPRSGDLSVYWYQQSLDQGLQFLIQYYNGEERAKGNILERFSAQQFPDLHSELNLSSLELGDSALYFCASSVGGEGNTIYFGEGSWLTVV.

CDR3 DNA sequence: TGTGCCAGCAGCTTAGAGACAGGGTCCTACGAGCAGTACTTC. Translation gives CASSLETGSYEQYF. The genes are TRBV7-9 and TRBJ2-7, with 7 bases lining up with TRBD1. V shed 1 base, J shed 1 base, and the junction held 1 base outside the gene matches. Germline V lookup: CDR1 SEHNR, CDR2 FQNEAQ (reference sequence). The CDR3 is 14 amino acids.

This clonotype was observed a few times. The J gene is TRBJ2-1, the V gene TRBV20-1; 14 bases are shared with TRBD2. The trim removed 1 base at V and 6 bases at J, leaving 8 bases unmatched. The CDR3 contains 17 residues. Germline assignment: CDR1 DFQATT and CDR2 SNEGSKA (reference sequence). CDR3 in DNA: TGCAGTGCTAGAGGGGGACTAGCGGGAGTAAACGGCAATGAGCAGTTCTTC. Protein product: CSARGGLAGVNGNEQFF.

There are many counts of this clonotype. The gene calls are TRBV7-8 and TRBJ2-7; 9 bases are shared with TRBD1. V shed 2 bases and J 5 bases; nucleotides not matched to a gene: 10. Per the germline V gene, CDR1 is SGHVS and CDR2 is FQNEAQ. This CDR3 has 16 residues. In DNA form, the CDR3 reads TGTGCCAGCAGCTTACGGCCCCGGGACAGGGAGCACGAGCAGTACGTC. It codes for CASSLRPRDREHEQYV.

The chain joins TRBV11-2 to TRBJ2-3, with 13 bases fitting TRBD2. Germline assignment: CDR1 SGHAT and CDR2 FQNNGV. J gave up 2 bases and V 0 bases, and 5 bases lay outside the gene matches. The CDR3 runs to 18 residues. The CDR3 sequence: CASSLEGGLAGPTDTQYF. CDR3 in DNA: TGTGCCAGCAGCTTAGAGGGGGGACTAGCGGGACCCACAGATACGCAGTATTTT.

This clonotype was observed many times. V usage is TRBV24-1 and J usage is TRBJ1-2; D gene unclear. Trimming cost V 1 base and J 3 bases, with 11 bases left between them. The CDR3 is 15 residues long. CDR1 is KGHDR and CDR2 is SFDVKD in the germline V gene. The CDR3 sequence: CATSDFVGIYYGYTF. In DNA form, the CDR3 reads TGTGCCACCAGTGATTTCGTAGGGATTTACTATGGCTACACCTTC.

This clonotype was seen repeatedly, ten times or more. The rearrangement uses TRBV29-1 and TRBJ2-1; TRBD1 agrees at 8 bases. CDR3 size: 14 residues. CDR1 SQVTM and CDR2 ANQGSEA come from the germline V gene. Germline trimming cut 2 bases from V and 7 bases from J; bases unmatched to any gene: 7. CDR3 nucleotides: TGCAGCGTTGAAAGAGGACAGGGTCTGAATGAGCAGTTCTTC. The encoded protein is CSVERGQGLNEQFF.

The chain carries TRBV24-1 and TRBJ2-3; D unclear. The CDR3 has 16 amino acids. Germline lookup yields CDR1 KGHDR and CDR2 SFDVKD. V dropped 0 bases and J dropped 1 base, with 10 bases sitting between them. Here the CDR3 reads CATSDLRQRGTDTQYF. DNA for the CDR3: TGTGCCACCAGTGATTTGCGGCAGAGAGGCACAGATACGCAGTATTTT.

The V and J genes are TRBV7-3 and TRBJ2-7, with 11 bases that match TRBD2. V dropped 5 bases and J dropped 0; count of bases not matched to a gene: 9. Germline values: CDR1 SGHTA, CDR2 FQGTGA. This CDR3 region has 17 residues. The CDR3 region is CASSLTSGSRISYEQYF. CDR3 nucleotides: TGTGCCAGCAGCCTTACTAGCGGGAGTCGTATCTCCTACGAGCAGTACTTC.

The chain has TRBV9 and TRBJ1-5, with a weak D call TRBD1 (5 bases). V dropped 4 bases and J dropped 0 bases, with 14 bases sitting between them. Germline V CDR1 and CDR2: SGDLS, YYNGEE. The length of the CDR3 is 16 residues. The CDR3 sequence is CASSPGPPGSNQPQHF. The CDR3 DNA follows: TGTGCCAGCAGCCCGGGACCGCCGGGTAGCAATCAGCCCCAGCATTTT.

This clonotype was counted many times. The rearrangement joins TRBV29-1 to TRBJ2-1; TRBD2 is a possible D gene (6 bases). Germline CDR1 and CDR2: SQVTM and ANQGSEA. The V gene lost 4 bases and the J gene lost 3 bases, with 13 bases spanning the gap. The CDR3 loop spans 14 amino acids. The CDR3 DNA follows: TGCAGCGTTGGGTTAGCGGCTTACTACAATGAGCAGTTCTTC. Translated: CSVGLAAYYNEQFF.

This clonotype was seen a few times. The chain combines TRBV7-9 with TRBJ1-5; a weak D match, TRBD1 (5 bases). V lost 4 bases and J lost 7, with 17 bases in between. CDR1 is SEHNR and CDR2 is FQNEAQ in the germline V gene (reference sequence). This CDR3 contains 15 residues. The CDR3 spells CASSSPQGRDQPQHF. CDR3 sequence (DNA): TGTGCCAGCAGCTCACCGCAGGGTCGGGACCAGCCCCAGCATTTT.

This clonotype was recorded many times. The chain is built from TRBV6-1 and TRBJ2-7; 7 nucleotides align to TRBD2. With 8 bases clipped from V and 1 base from J, the junction kept 8 bases outside the gene matches. Looked up from germline, CDR1 is MNHNS and CDR2 is SASEGT. The CDR3 length is 14 residues. CDR3: CASGGERLSYEQYV. Here the CDR3 DNA reads TGTGCCAGCGGGGGGGAAAGATTATCCTACGAGCAGTACGTC.

The CDR3 spells CASSPQSRSNNEQFF. The DNA of the CDR3 is TGTGCCAGCTCACCTCAATCCAGGTCCAACAATGAGCAGTTCTTC. The chain carries TRBV18 and TRBJ2-1; D is unclear. The CDR3 length is 15 residues. CDR1 is KGHSH, CDR2 LQKENI, per germline. Trimming left V 3 bases short and J 5 bases short, with 14 bases between. Filled out from reference TRBV18 and TRBJ2-1, the complete variable domain reads NAGVMQNPRHLVRRRGQEARLRCSPMKGHSHVYWYRQLPEEGLKFMVYLQKENIIDESGMPKERFSAEFPKEGPSILRIQQVVRGDSAAYFCASSPQSRSNNEQFFGPGTRLTVL.

The chain recombines TRBV27 with TRBJ2-6; perhaps TRBD1 as D (5 bases). The CDR3 runs 17 residues. Deletions cut 5 bases from V and 1 base from J, with 15 bases between. CDR1 is MNHEY, CDR2 SMNVEV, per germline (reference sequence). CDR3 loop: CASSPPTVSSGANVLTF. The CDR3 DNA sequence: TGTGCCAGCAGTCCACCGACAGTTTCTTCTGGGGCCAACGTCCTGACTTTC. Together with reference TRBV27 and TRBJ2-6, the CDR3 gives the full variable domain: EAQVTQNPRYLITVTGKKLTVTCSQNMNHEYMSWYRQDPGLGLRQIYYSMNVEVTDKGDVPEGYKVSRKEKRNFPLILESPSPNQTSLYFCASSPPTVSSGANVLTFGAGSRLTVL.

The chain joins TRBV5-5 to TRBJ1-4; the D gene is possibly TRBD1 (6 bases). Between the trimmed V and J ends, which lost 4 bases and 1 base, there was a span of 14 bases. CDR1 is SGHKS, CDR2 YYEKEE, per germline (reference sequence). This CDR3 is 16 amino acids long. DNA for the CDR3: TGTGCCAGCAGCGTAGGGGGGCGGCAAACTAATGAAAAACTGTTTTTT. Its translation: CASSVGGRQTNEKLFF.

This clonotype showed up just a few times. V is TRBV5-1 and J is TRBJ1-2, with TRBD1 identical over 11 bases. V was clipped by 4 bases and J by 7 bases; unmatched bases: 6. Germline V gene lookup returns CDR1 SGHRS and CDR2 YFSETQ. This CDR3 contains 14 residues. The CDR3 sequence is CASSTGQGAGGYTF. As DNA, the CDR3 is TGCGCCAGCAGCACCGGACAGGGGGCGGGTGGCTACACCTTC.

This clonotype came up many times. The chain recombines TRBV5-1 with TRBJ2-2; 10 bases line up with TRBD2. V was pared by 0 bases and J by 2 bases, with 4 bases of the junction left unmatched. Germline V lookup: CDR1 SGHRS, CDR2 YFSETQ. The length of the CDR3 is 17 residues. The CDR3 here is CASSLAGLAANTGELFF. CDR3 nucleotide sequence: TGCGCCAGCAGCTTGGCCGGACTAGCGGCCAACACCGGGGAGCTGTTTTTT.

J is TRBJ1-4 and V is TRBV4-1; perhaps TRBD1 as D (5 bases). Germline V gene lookup returns CDR1 MGHRA and CDR2 YSYEKL. V was clipped by 2 bases and J by 5 bases, with 12 bases between them. The CDR3 sequence is 15 residues long. CDR3 sequence reads: CASSQFGTANEKLFF. The CDR3 DNA reads TGCGCCAGCAGCCAATTCGGGACGGCGAATGAAAAACTGTTTTTT.

This clonotype showed up just a few times. The rearrangement joins TRBV6-1 to TRBJ2-7; 7 bases match TRBD1. This CDR3 contains 14 residues. The V gene end was trimmed by 2 bases and the J gene end by 3 bases; junction bases not matched to a gene: 4. Germline CDR1 is MNHNS and CDR2 is SASEGT. CDR3 bases: TGTGCCAGCAGTGAATCTCACAGGGGCTACGAGCAGTACTTC. This gives the protein CASSESHRGYEQYF.